Sequencing of this TCR beta chain was carried out in a study of T cell changes during pregnancy in multiple sclerosis. The germline V gene has CDR1 SGHTA and CDR2 FQGNSA. The CDR3 covers 18 residues. V was cut by 5 bases and J by 0 bases, with 22 bases left in between. Here immunoSEQ multiplex PCR was the method, and the copy in TCRdb shows in-frame clones only, minus some. The data show just under 80,000 clones, about 93% seen once. The starting material was peripheral blood, obtained in the first trimester of pregnancy. This TCR came from a female donor with multiple sclerosis, enrolled in a pregnancy study. The V and J genes are TRBV7-2 and TRBJ1-1; D not resolved. CDR3: CASSPQAVRSAMNTEAFF. The DNA for the CDR3 is TGTGCCAGCAGCCCGCAAGCGGTACGATCGGCCATGAACACTGAAGCTTTCTTT.